The rows below give T cell receptor beta chains drawn from one sample of a study of vaccination and CD4 T cells after COVID-19. Their antigens are not known. MiXCR was run by TCRdb on the PCR reads, yielding one entry per CDR3 protein. The sample lists over 10,000 distinct CDR3 sequences; about half were seen once. The specimen was CD4+ T cells from blood, cultured in vitro. Source of these receptors: a human donor who had recovered from COVID-19. Each CDR3 is given with its conserved first and last residue. The D gene is left open where the match is weak. Clone size is not always given. Where it is, it says once, few, many or a class for expanded clones.

J,V,size,D,DNA,CDR3
TRBJ2-2,TRBV28,NA,NA,TGTGCCAGCAGTTTAAGGAATTCCGGGGAGCTGTTTTTT,CASSLRNSGELFF
TRBJ1-3,TRBV7-2,NA,NA,TGTGCCAGCAGCTTAGGTACAGGGCAAGGAAACACCATATATTTT,CASSLGTGQGNTIYF
TRBJ2-7,TRBV7-6,NA,NA,TGTGCCAGCAGCCCCCTGGGTCACGAGCAGTACTTC,CASSPLGHEQYF
TRBJ1-4,TRBV28,NA,TRBD1,TGTGCCAGCAGCACGACAGGGTTGTATGAAAAACTGTTTTTT,CASSTTGLYEKLFF
TRBJ1-2,TRBV11-2,NA,NA,TGTGCCAGCAGCTTAGACACTAACTATGGCTACACCTTC,CASSLDTNYGYTF
TRBJ2-1,TRBV29-1,NA,TRBD2,TGCAGCGCCGCAGGGACTAGCGGTAATGAGCAGTTCTTC,CSAAGTSGNEQFF
TRBJ1-2,TRBV28,NA,NA,TGTGCCAGCAGTTCACTAAAGGACCTCAGTGGCTACACCTTC,CASSSLKDLSGYTF
TRBJ1-1,TRBV7-9,NA,TRBD1,TGTGCCAGCAGCCCGCTAGGGTATAGGGACAGGGGAGGCAACACTGAAGCTTTCTTT,CASSPLGYRDRGGNTEAFF
TRBJ1-1,TRBV6-2/TRBV6-3,NA,NA,TGTGCCAGCAGTGTCCTAGGCGTATGGAACACTGAAGCTTTCTTT,CASSVLGVWNTEAFF
TRBJ1-1,TRBV4-3,NA,NA,TGCGCCAGCAGCCTAAGGCACCATTCCGGCACTGAAGCTTTCTTT,CASSLRHHSGTEAFF
TRBJ1-5,TRBV6-1,NA,NA,TGTGCCAGCAGTCGGGGAGGGGGAAAGTTCAGTGCGGCTCAGCCCCAGCATTTT,CASSRGGGKFSAAQPQHF
TRBJ2-5,TRBV7-3,NA,NA,TGTGCCAGCAGCTTAAGGGGGCAAGAGACCCAGTACTTC,CASSLRGQETQYF
TRBJ2-1,TRBV20-1,NA,TRBD2,TGCAGTGCTCAGACTAGCGGGGTCTACAATGAGCAGTTCTTC,CSAQTSGVYNEQFF
TRBJ1-1,TRBV18,NA,NA,TGTGCCAGCTCACCCCTCGGACAAGTGAACACTGAAGCTTTCTTT,CASSPLGQVNTEAFF
TRBJ2-3,TRBV27,few,TRBD2,TGTGCCAGCAGTCCGCGGGGGGCCAGCCCAGATACGCAGTATTTT,CASSPRGASPDTQYF
TRBJ1-5,TRBV20-1,NA,NA,TGCAGTGCCACTCCCTCAAGTGGCGCAGATCAGCCCCAGCATTTT,CSATPSSGADQPQHF
TRBJ1-4,TRBV6-5,once,NA,TGTGCCAGCAGTTACGGGCCTTCGGCCGATGAAAAACTGTTTTTT,CASSYGPSADEKLFF
TRBJ2-4,TRBV7-9,NA,NA,TGTGCCAGCAGCCCTAATAAAAACATTCAGTACTTC,CASSPNKNIQYF
TRBJ1-2,TRBV7-8,few,TRBD1,TGTGCCAGCAGCTTAACCTGGGACAGGGGGGGGTATGGCTACACCTTC,CASSLTWDRGGYGYTF
TRBJ1-2,TRBV7-2,once,NA,TGTGCCAGCAGGCCCCCGGGGGCCTTCTATGGCTACACCTTC,CASRPPGAFYGYTF
TRBJ1-1,TRBV19,once,NA,TGTGCCACCCCCCCCGAAGCGAACACTGAAGCTTTCTTT,CATPPEANTEAFF
TRBJ2-3,TRBV19,few,TRBD2,TGTGCCAGTAGTATTAGGGAGGGCCCAGATACGCAGTATTTT,CASSIREGPDTQYF
TRBJ2-5,TRBV20-1,NA,TRBD1,TGCAGTGCTAGAGACTGGGACAGGGGCCACCAAGAGACCCAGTACTTC,CSARDWDRGHQETQYF
TRBJ2-3,TRBV6-1,NA,TRBD2,TGTGCCAGCAGTCCGGGACTAGCGGCGCAGTATTTT,CASSPGLAAQYF
TRBJ2-5,TRBV5-1,NA,TRBD2,TGCGCCAGCAGCATAAGCGGGAGAACGGAGACCCAGTACTTC,CASSISGRTETQYF
TRBJ1-5,TRBV28,NA,NA,TGTGCCAGCAGTAGGCCGGATCAGCCCCAGCATTTT,CASSRPDQPQHF
TRBJ2-7,TRBV6-1,NA,NA,TGTGCCACCTCCTGGGGACCCTCCCTCGAGCAGTACTTC,CATSWGPSLEQYF
TRBJ1-2,TRBV20-1,NA,TRBD1,TGCAGTGCTGTGACAGGGACCTATGGCTACACCTTC,CSAVTGTYGYTF
TRBJ1-1,TRBV7-8,NA,NA,TGTGCCAGCAGGGGCAGTCCCAGCACTGAAGCTTTCTTT,CASRGSPSTEAFF
TRBJ1-2,TRBV6-1,few,NA,TGTGCCAGCACCCCTGCGGGGGGCTACACCTTC,CASTPAGGYTF
TRBJ1-1,TRBV18,NA,NA,TGTGCCAGCTCACCCGGACAGACTGGCACTGAAGCTTTCTTT,CASSPGQTGTEAFF
TRBJ2-2,TRBV18,NA,NA,TGTGCCAGCTCACCATCTGGGGACACCGGGGAGCTGTTTTTT,CASSPSGDTGELFF
TRBJ2-7,TRBV7-2,few,NA,TGTGCCAGCAGCTTAAGTAGGGATCCCTACGAGCAGTACTTC,CASSLSRDPYEQYF
TRBJ1-6,TRBV7-2,NA,TRBD1,TGTGCCAGCAGCACGGGACAGGGTTCACCCCTCCACTTT,CASSTGQGSPLHF
TRBJ1-5,TRBV6-2/TRBV6-3,NA,TRBD1,TGTGCCAGCAGGCGGGACAGTCAGTTTAAGGAGAGCAATCAGCCCCAGCATTTT,CASRRDSQFKESNQPQHF
TRBJ1-1,TRBV11-3,few,NA,TGTGCCAGCAGCCCTCGGGAGGGGGGGATGAACACTGAAGCTTTCTTT,CASSPREGGMNTEAFF
TRBJ1-2,TRBV27,NA,TRBD1,TGTGCCAGCACCGACAGGGAAGGTTTTGGCTACACCTTC,CASTDREGFGYTF
TRBJ1-6,TRBV6-1,medium-sized,NA,TGTGCCAGCAGTCCGATGAGGGACAATTTGTCACCCCTCCACTTT,CASSPMRDNLSPLHF
TRBJ2-3,TRBV5-1,NA,NA,TGCGCCAGCAGCCAAGAATGGACAGATACGCAGTATTTT,CASSQEWTDTQYF
TRBJ2-5,TRBV19,NA,NA,TGTGCCAGTAGCCAAGGGTCGGGACCGTGGGGGACCCAGTACTTC,CASSQGSGPWGTQYF
TRBJ2-3,TRBV18,NA,TRBD2,TGTGCCAGCTCACCACCGTCTAGCGGGGGCACAGATACGCAGTATTTT,CASSPPSSGGTDTQYF
TRBJ2-5,TRBV19,few,NA,TGTGCCAGTAGTATAGGATCGGACAGACAAGAGACCCAGTACTTC,CASSIGSDRQETQYF
TRBJ2-7,TRBV6-4,NA,NA,TGTGCCAGCAGGGGACTACAGGGCTACGAGCAGTACTTC,CASRGLQGYEQYF
TRBJ2-1,TRBV2,once,TRBD1,TGTGCCAGCAGGACACAGGGGGCGGTTCTCAATGAGCAGTTCTTC,CASRTQGAVLNEQFF
TRBJ2-2,TRBV4-2,NA,NA,TGTGCCAGCAGCCCCTACCAAAAGGCAGACACCGGGGAGCTGTTTTTT,CASSPYQKADTGELFF
TRBJ2-7,TRBV7-3,few,NA,TGTGCCAGCAGCCCAAGGGGCGGGACGATCTACGAGCAGTACTTC,CASSPRGGTIYEQYF
TRBJ1-6,TRBV7-2,NA,NA,TGTGCCAGCAGCTTAGCGGGCAGGCCGGATTCACCCCTCCACTTT,CASSLAGRPDSPLHF
TRBJ1-1,TRBV6-5,few,NA,TGTGCCAGCAGTTTACGGACGACGGCTGGAGCAGCTTTCTTT,CASSLRTTAGAAFF